The source of this T cell receptor (beta chain) is a study of breast tumors, draining lymph nodes, adjacent tissues. Study-wide findings and caveats: Luminal-like breast cancer showed significantly higher tumor–nontumor repertoire similarity than basal-like. Data only fit, rather than demonstrated, lymph node origin of most tumor T cells. Tumor TCR diversity was below lymph nodes but above nontumor tissue.

TCRdb reprocessed the multiplex PCR reads via MiXCR and lists one record per CDR3 protein. The table has about 11,000 distinct CDR3 sequences, 30% to 45% seen once. Notes on this clonotype: As yet, its antigen is unknown.

The V end lost 3 bases, the J end lost 3 bases, and 12 bases lay between the germline ends. The CDR3 runs 15 residues. Sequencing was carried out using breast tumor tissue. V usage is TRBV12-3 or TRBV12-4 and J usage is TRBJ1-5; perhaps TRBD1 as D (6 bases). The receptor comes from a female donor with breast cancer. Some clones in this sample may be carry-over from other donors' samples. This CDR3 reads CASSLSGQPNQPQHF. The CDR3, as DNA: TGTGCCAGCAGTTTGTCCGGACAGCCCAATCAGCCCCAGCATTTT.